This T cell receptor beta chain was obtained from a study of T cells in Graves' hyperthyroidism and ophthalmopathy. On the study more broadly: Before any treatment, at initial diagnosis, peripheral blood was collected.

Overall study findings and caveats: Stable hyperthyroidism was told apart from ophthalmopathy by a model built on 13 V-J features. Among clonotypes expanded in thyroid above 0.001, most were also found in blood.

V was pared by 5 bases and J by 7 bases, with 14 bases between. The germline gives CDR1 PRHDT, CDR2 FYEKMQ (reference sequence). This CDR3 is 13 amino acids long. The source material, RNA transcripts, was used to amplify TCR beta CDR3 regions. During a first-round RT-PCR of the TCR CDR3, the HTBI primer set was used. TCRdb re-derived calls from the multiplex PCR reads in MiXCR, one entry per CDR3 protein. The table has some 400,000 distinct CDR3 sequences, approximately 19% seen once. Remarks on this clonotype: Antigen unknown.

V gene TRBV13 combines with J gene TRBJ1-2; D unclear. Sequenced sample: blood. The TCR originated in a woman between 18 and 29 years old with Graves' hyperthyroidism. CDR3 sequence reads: CASSARARAGYTF. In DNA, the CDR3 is TGTGCCAGCAGCGCGAGGGCCAGAGCTGGCTACACCTTC.